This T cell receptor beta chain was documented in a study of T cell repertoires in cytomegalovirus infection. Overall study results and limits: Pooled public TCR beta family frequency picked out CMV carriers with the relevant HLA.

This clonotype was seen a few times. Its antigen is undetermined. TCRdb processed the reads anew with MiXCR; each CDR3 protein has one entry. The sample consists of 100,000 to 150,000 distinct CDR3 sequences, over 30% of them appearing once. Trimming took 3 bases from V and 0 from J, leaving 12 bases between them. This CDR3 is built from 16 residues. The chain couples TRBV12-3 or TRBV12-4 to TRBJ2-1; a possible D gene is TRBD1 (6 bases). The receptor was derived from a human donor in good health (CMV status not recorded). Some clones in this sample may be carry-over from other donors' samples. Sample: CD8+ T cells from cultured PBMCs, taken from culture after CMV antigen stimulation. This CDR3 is CASSLGRGSSYNEQFF. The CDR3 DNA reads TGTGCCAGCAGTTTGGGTAGGGGGAGCTCCTACAATGAGCAGTTCTTC.